These T cell receptor beta chains were read from a single sample in a study of T cell responses to AZD1222 COVID-19 vaccine. Method: immunoSEQ multiplex PCR; TCRdb's copy keeps in-frame clones and lacks some. The data contain 150,000 to 250,000 clones, approximately 93% of them singletons. The starting material was peripheral blood, obtained 28 days after the second AZD1222 dose. All receptors derive from an adult who received the AZD1222 COVID-19 vaccine. Both conserved end residues are part of each CDR3. A D gene is named only where the DNA matches it firmly. The listing skips clone size in some rows; elsewhere it reads once, few, many or a size class.

J gene	clone size	V gene	D gene	CDR3 protein	CDR3 DNA
TRBJ1-5	.	TRBV18	.	CASSPSDQPQHF	TGTGCCAGCTCACCATCAGATCAGCCCCAGCATTTT
TRBJ1-1	.	TRBV19	.	CASSTGGGRSTEAFF	TGTGCCAGTAGTACCGGTGGAGGGAGGAGCACTGAAGCTTTCTTT
TRBJ1-5	.	TRBV12-3/TRBV12-4	TRBD1	CASSDRVEPQHF	TGTGCCAGCAGTGACAGGGTTGAGCCCCAGCATTTT
TRBJ1-2	.	TRBV6-5	.	CASKIGASGYTF	TGTGCCAGCAAAATAGGGGCTAGTGGCTACACCTTC
TRBJ1-1	.	TRBV3-1/TRBV3-2	.	CASSPGYTEAFF	TGTGCCAGCAGCCCAGGGTACACTGAAGCTTTCTTT
TRBJ2-7	.	TRBV19	TRBD1	CASSMGQASYEQYF	TGTGCCAGTAGTATGGGACAGGCAAGCTACGAGCAGTACTTC
TRBJ1-4	.	TRBV4-3	.	CASSLGTAEKLFF	TGCGCCAGCAGCCTGGGGACGGCGGAAAAACTGTTTTTT
TRBJ2-1	.	TRBV9	.	CASSEGPGNEQFF	TGTGCCAGCAGCGAGGGCCCGGGGAATGAGCAGTTCTTC
TRBJ1-2	.	TRBV3-1/TRBV3-2	.	CASSQAYGYTF	TGTGCCAGCAGCCAGGCGTATGGCTACACCTTC
TRBJ2-7	.	TRBV2	.	CASNVGEYEQYF	TGTGCCAGCAACGTGGGGGAATACGAGCAGTACTTC
TRBJ2-1	.	TRBV7-3	.	CASSLPGPPAEQFF	TGTGCCAGCAGCTTACCCGGGCCGCCGGCCGAGCAGTTCTTC
TRBJ2-2	.	TRBV3-1/TRBV3-2	TRBD2	CASSQVASGGANTGELFF	TGTGCCAGCAGCCAAGTGGCTAGCGGGGGCGCGAACACCGGGGAGCTGTTTTTT
TRBJ1-1	.	TRBV3-1/TRBV3-2	.	CASSQVGANTEAFF	TGTGCCAGCAGCCAAGTCGGAGCGAACACTGAAGCTTTCTTT
TRBJ1-3	.	TRBV2	.	CASSESGGVPGNTIYF	TGTGCCAGCAGTGAATCGGGCGGAGTCCCTGGAAACACCATATATTTT
TRBJ2-2	.	TRBV13	.	CASSFGKNTGELFF	TGTGCCAGCAGCTTTGGCAAGAACACCGGGGAGCTGTTTTTT
TRBJ1-6	.	TRBV5-1	.	CASSPGQNNSPLHF	TGCGCCAGCAGCCCCGGACAGAATAATTCACCCCTCCACTTT
TRBJ1-1	.	TRBV28	.	CASRGNTEAFF	TGTGCCTCCCGTGGAAACACTGAAGCTTTCTTT
TRBJ1-1	.	TRBV28	.	CASSSPQGGNTEAFF	TGTGCCAGCAGTTCCCCCCAAGGAGGGAACACTGAAGCTTTCTTT
TRBJ1-1	.	TRBV19	.	CASSISRGAGMNTEAFF	TGTGCCAGTAGTATCTCTCGGGGGGCAGGAATGAACACTGAAGCTTTCTTT
TRBJ1-1	.	TRBV7-9	.	CASSPPGLPNTEAFF	TGTGCCAGCAGCCCCCCCGGGTTACCAAACACTGAAGCTTTCTTT
TRBJ2-1	.	TRBV7-8	.	CASSLGQGLYNEQFF	TGTGCCAGCAGCTTAGGGCAGGGTCTCTACAATGAGCAGTTCTTC
TRBJ1-1	.	TRBV20-1	.	CTFDGDTEAFF	TGCACCTTCGACGGTGACACTGAAGCTTTCTTT
TRBJ1-1	.	TRBV7-6	.	CASSLSSGMNTEAFF	TGTGCCAGCAGCTTATCATCCGGTATGAACACTGAAGCTTTCTTT
TRBJ1-1	once	TRBV18	.	CASSPPQALGEAFF	TGTGCCAGCTCACCACCCCAGGCATTGGGTGAAGCTTTCTTT
TRBJ1-3	.	TRBV7-2	.	CASSLRVTLSGNTIYF	TGTGCCAGCAGCTTGAGGGTCACTCTCTCTGGAAACACCATATATTTT
TRBJ1-6	.	TRBV25-1	.	CASNLGTENSPLHF	TGTGCCAGCAATCTAGGGACGGAGAATTCACCCCTCCACTTT
TRBJ1-4	.	TRBV7-9	.	CASSLASGSIDEKLFF	TGTGCCAGCAGCTTAGCGTCTGGCAGTATCGACGAAAAACTGTTTTTT
TRBJ2-3	.	TRBV7-9	.	CASSWGDTQYF	TGTGCCAGCAGCTGGGGGGATACGCAGTATTTT
TRBJ2-7	.	TRBV11-1	.	CASSLLNYEQYF	TGTGCCAGCAGCCTCCTAAACTACGAGCAGTACTTC
TRBJ1-2	.	TRBV5-4	TRBD1	CASSYRDRVYGYTF	TGTGCCAGCAGCTATAGGGACAGGGTCTATGGCTACACCTTC
TRBJ2-2	few	TRBV24-1	.	CATSDYGRSTNTGELFF	TGTGCCACCAGTGATTATGGCAGATCAACGAACACCGGGGAGCTGTTTTTT
TRBJ1-3	few	TRBV19	TRBD1	CASTYRGSGNTIYF	TGTGCCAGTACATACAGGGGATCTGGAAACACCATATATTTT
TRBJ1-5	once	TRBV12-3/TRBV12-4	TRBD1	CASSDDRDQPQHF	TGTGCCAGCAGTGACGACAGGGACCAGCCCCAGCATTTT
TRBJ1-2	.	TRBV13	.	CASSSRGRGYTF	TGTGCCAGCAGCTCCCGAGGGCGCGGCTACACCTTC
TRBJ2-1	.	TRBV3-1/TRBV3-2	.	CASSHSTRQAVQFF	TGTGCCAGCAGCCACTCTACACGGCAGGCGGTTCAGTTCTTC
TRBJ1-2	.	TRBV28	.	CASRGGGSFYGYTF	TGTGCCAGCAGAGGAGGAGGCAGTTTCTATGGCTACACCTTC
TRBJ1-3	.	TRBV28	.	CASSPPGSGNTIYF	TGTGCCAGCAGCCCCCCAGGTTCTGGAAACACCATATATTTT
TRBJ2-7	few	TRBV7-8	TRBD1	CASSSTGVRYEQYF	TGTGCCAGCAGTTCGACAGGGGTTCGGTACGAGCAGTACTTC
TRBJ2-5	.	TRBV5-1	.	CASSLGQGETQYF	TGCGCCAGCAGCTTAGGGCAGGGCGAGACCCAGTACTTC
TRBJ1-2	once	TRBV6-5	.	CASRSGASSYGYTF	TGTGCCAGCCGGTCAGGGGCCTCGAGCTATGGCTACACCTTC
TRBJ1-6	.	TRBV3-1/TRBV3-2	TRBD1	CASSPRQGNSPLHF	TGTGCCAGCAGCCCTAGACAGGGGAATTCACCCCTCCACTTT
TRBJ2-7	.	TRBV13	.	CASSPDRHEQYF	TGTGCCAGCAGCCCCGATCGTCACGAGCAGTACTTC
TRBJ2-7	.	TRBV6-5	.	CASRGGRGNYEQYF	TGTGCCAGCAGGGGGGGTCGGGGGAACTACGAGCAGTACTTC
TRBJ2-7	.	TRBV21-1	.	CASRRTGQCDSYEQYF	TGTGCCAGCCGACGTACTGGACAGTGTGACTCCTACGAGCAGTACTTC
TRBJ2-7	once	TRBV5-1	.	CASSSGVTSPTEQYF	TGCGCCAGCAGCTCGGGGGTGACTAGTCCCACCGAGCAGTACTTC
TRBJ1-1	.	TRBV19	TRBD1	CASMRDRENTEAFF	TGTGCCAGTATGAGGGACAGGGAGAACACTGAAGCTTTCTTT
TRBJ1-2	once	TRBV14	.	CASSQLRGGQIDGYTF	TGTGCCAGCAGCCAACTTCGGGGGGGACAAATCGATGGCTACACCTTC
TRBJ2-4	.	TRBV4-2	.	CASSQASGQQNIQYF	TGTGCCAGCAGCCAAGCGTCAGGGCAACAAAACATTCAGTACTTC
TRBJ1-2	.	TRBV30	.	CAWSPTGSLGYTF	TGTGCCTGGAGTCCTACAGGGAGTTTAGGCTACACCTTC
TRBJ1-3	.	TRBV7-2	.	CASSPRPSSGNTIYF	TGTGCCAGCAGCCCACGGCCGAGCTCTGGAAACACCATATATTTT
TRBJ1-2	.	TRBV18	TRBD1	CASSPGTGSNYGYTF	TGTGCCAGCTCACCGGGGACAGGGAGTAACTATGGCTACACCTTC
TRBJ2-7	.	TRBV12-3/TRBV12-4	.	CASNRDNSYEQYF	TGTGCCAGCAACCGGGACAACTCCTACGAGCAGTACTTC
TRBJ1-6	.	TRBV3-1/TRBV3-2	.	CASSSRGGNSPLHF	TGTGCCAGCAGCTCCCGGGGGGGGAATTCACCCCTCCACTTT